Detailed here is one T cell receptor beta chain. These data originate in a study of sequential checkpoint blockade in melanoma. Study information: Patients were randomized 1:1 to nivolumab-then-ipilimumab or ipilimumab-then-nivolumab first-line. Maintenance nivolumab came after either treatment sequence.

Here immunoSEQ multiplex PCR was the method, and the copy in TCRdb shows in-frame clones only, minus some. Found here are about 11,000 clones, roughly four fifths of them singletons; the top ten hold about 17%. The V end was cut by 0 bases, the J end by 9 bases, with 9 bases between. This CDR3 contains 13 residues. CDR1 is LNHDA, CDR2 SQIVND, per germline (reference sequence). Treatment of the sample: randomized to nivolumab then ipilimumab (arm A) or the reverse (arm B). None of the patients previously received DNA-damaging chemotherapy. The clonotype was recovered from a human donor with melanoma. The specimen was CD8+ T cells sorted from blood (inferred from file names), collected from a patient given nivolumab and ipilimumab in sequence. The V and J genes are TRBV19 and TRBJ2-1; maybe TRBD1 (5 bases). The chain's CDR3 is CASSIDKRGEQFF. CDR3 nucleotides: TGTGCCAGTAGTATAGATAAAAGGGGTGAGCAGTTCTTC.